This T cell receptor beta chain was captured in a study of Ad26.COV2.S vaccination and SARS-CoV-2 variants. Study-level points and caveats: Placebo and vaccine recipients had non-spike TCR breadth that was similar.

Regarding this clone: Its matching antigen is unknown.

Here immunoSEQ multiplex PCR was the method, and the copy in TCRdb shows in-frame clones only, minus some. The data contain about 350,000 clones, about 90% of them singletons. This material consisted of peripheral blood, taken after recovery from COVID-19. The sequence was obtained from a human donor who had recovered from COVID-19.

The CDR3 sequence is CATSRSAGGREQYF. DNA of the CDR3: TGTGCCACCAGCAGATCCGCGGGGGGGAGGGAGCAGTACTTC. This chain links TRBV15 with TRBJ2-7, with TRBD2 matching over 9 bases. The CDR3 is made up of 14 amino acids. In germline, CDR1 is LNHNV, CDR2 YYDKDF (reference sequence). The trim removed 2 bases at V and 7 bases at J, leaving 6 bases unmatched.